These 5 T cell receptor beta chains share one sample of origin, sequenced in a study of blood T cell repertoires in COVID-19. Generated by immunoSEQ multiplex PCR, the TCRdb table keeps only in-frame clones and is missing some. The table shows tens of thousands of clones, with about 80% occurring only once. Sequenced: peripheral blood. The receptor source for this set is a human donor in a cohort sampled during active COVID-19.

As DNA, the CDR3 is TGCGCCAGCAGCTGGGGCCCTAGCGGGGGGGCCGGTGAGCAGTACTTC. Protein product: CASSWGPSGGAGEQYF. The chain joins TRBV5-1 to TRBJ2-7; TRBD2 aligns across 12 bases. In germline, CDR1 is SGHRS, CDR2 YFSETQ. This CDR3 spans 16 amino acids. After removal of 3 bases from V and 7 bases from J, the junction contained 11 bases not matched to a gene. The variable domain in full, with the rest retrieved from reference TRBV5-1 and TRBJ2-7, is KAGVTQTPRYLIKTRGQQVTLSCSPISGHRSVSWYQQTPGQGLQFLFEYFSETQRNKGNFPGRFSGRQFSNSRSEMNVSTLELGDSALYLCASSWGPSGGAGEQYFGPGTRLTVT.

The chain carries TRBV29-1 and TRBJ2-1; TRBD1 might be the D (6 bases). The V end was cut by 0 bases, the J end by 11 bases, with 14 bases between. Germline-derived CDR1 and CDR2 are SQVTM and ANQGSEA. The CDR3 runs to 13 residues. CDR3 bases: TGCAGCGTTGAAGAAACTCTAGGGGGACAGCAGTTCTTC. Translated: CSVEETLGGQQFF.

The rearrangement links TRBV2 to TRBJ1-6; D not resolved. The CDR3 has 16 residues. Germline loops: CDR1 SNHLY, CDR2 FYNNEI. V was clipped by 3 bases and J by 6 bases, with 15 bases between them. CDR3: CASSEDGGSSNSPLHF. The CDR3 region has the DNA TGTGCCAGCAGTGAGGATGGCGGATCAAGTAATTCACCCCTCCACTTT.

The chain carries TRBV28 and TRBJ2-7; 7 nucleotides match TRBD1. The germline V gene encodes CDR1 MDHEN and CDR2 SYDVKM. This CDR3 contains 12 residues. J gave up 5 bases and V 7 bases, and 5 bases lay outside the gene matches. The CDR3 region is CASTTGPDEQYF. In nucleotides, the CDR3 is TGTGCCAGCACGACAGGGCCAGACGAGCAGTACTTC.

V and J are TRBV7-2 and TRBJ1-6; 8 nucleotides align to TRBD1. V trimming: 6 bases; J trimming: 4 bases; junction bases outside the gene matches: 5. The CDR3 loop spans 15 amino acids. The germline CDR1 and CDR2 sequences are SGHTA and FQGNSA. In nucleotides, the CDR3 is TGTGCCAGCAGTGACAGGGGAACATATAATTCACCCCTCCACTTT. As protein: CASSDRGTYNSPLHF.